Shown below are 26 T cell receptor beta chains from a single sample sequenced in a study of graft-versus-host responses after intestinal transplantation. Their antigens remain unidentified. Sequencing was performed with immunoSEQ multiplex PCR; in TCRdb, only in-frame clones are kept and a portion is missing. The sample consists of some 120,000 clones, approximately 93% of them appearing once. Source: unstimulated CD8+ T cells sorted from spleen or lymph node cells, taken before transplant. These receptors were collected from a human donor who was the organ donor for an intestinal transplant.

The rearrangement joins TRBV5-1 to TRBJ1-1; D is ambiguous. With 0 bases removed from V and 7 bases from J, the gap between germline ends came to 7 bases. CDR3 length: 12 residues. CDR1 SGHRS and CDR2 YFSETQ come from the germline V gene. The chain's CDR3 is CASSLDVSEAFF. DNA of the CDR3: TGCGCCAGCAGCTTGGACGTCAGTGAAGCTTTCTTT.

The gene calls are TRBV13 and TRBJ2-5; D ambiguous. V lost 3 bases and J 4 bases, leaving 3 bases between the germline ends. CDR1 is PRHDT, CDR2 FYEKMQ, per germline (reference sequence). This CDR3 is 11 amino acids long. Written as DNA, the CDR3 is TGTGCCAGCAGCTTTAGAGAGACCCAGTACTTC. It is translated as CASSFRETQYF. The whole variable domain, filled in from reference TRBV13 and TRBJ2-5, reads AAGVIQSPRHLIKEKRETATLKCYPIPRHDTVYWYQQGPGQDPQFLISFYEKMQSDKGSIPDRFSAQQFSDYHSELNMSSLELGDSALYFCASSFRETQYFGPGTRLLVL.

The rearrangement joins TRBV19 to TRBJ2-3, with 8 bases aligning to TRBD2. The CDR3 is made up of 17 amino acids. The germline gives CDR1 LNHDA, CDR2 SQIVND (reference sequence). The V and J ends lost 3 bases and 1 base, in that order; junction bases with no gene match: 9. The CDR3: CASSIAGGVVGTDTQYF. The DNA of the CDR3 is TGTGCCAGTAGTATTGCGGGAGGAGTGGTGGGCACAGATACGCAGTATTTT.

The chain joins TRBV4-1 to TRBJ2-1, with a weak D call TRBD2 (5 bases). The germline gives CDR1 MGHRA, CDR2 YSYEKL. The CDR3 has 12 amino acids. V was trimmed by 0 bases and J by 10 bases, leaving 7 bases between them. The CDR3 region is CASSQESGEQFF. Here the CDR3 DNA reads TGCGCCAGCAGCCAAGAGTCGGGAGAGCAGTTCTTC.

The rearrangement joins TRBV6-1 to TRBJ2-1; 10 positions agree with TRBD2. The V segment lost 2 bases and the J segment 8 bases; nucleotides outside the gene matches: 6. The CDR3 is 15 residues long. The germline gives CDR1 MNHNS, CDR2 SASEGT. The CDR3 region is CASSEKASGSHEQFF. The DNA for the CDR3 is TGTGCCAGCAGTGAAAAGGCTAGCGGGAGTCATGAGCAGTTCTTC.

The table lists this clone with a count of one. The chain carries TRBV27 and TRBJ2-7; D is unclear. Germline assignment: CDR1 MNHEY and CDR2 SMNVEV (reference sequence). This CDR3 region has 14 residues. The germline V and J ends were trimmed by 4 bases and 5 bases, with 15 bases remaining between them. The CDR3 DNA reads as TGTGCCAGCAGTTCTAGAGGCTCAACCCACGAGCAGTACTTC. Protein sequence: CASSSRGSTHEQYF.

The chain joins TRBV5-1 to TRBJ2-2, with a tentative D call TRBD1 (6 bases). Trimming removed 3 bases from V and 4 bases from J, with 10 bases in between. The V gene's germline CDR1 is SGHRS and CDR2 YFSETQ. CDR3 length: 14 residues. Here the CDR3 reads CASSYVQGTGELFF. The CDR3 DNA follows: TGCGCCAGCAGCTACGTACAGGGCACCGGGGAGCTGTTTTTT.

This clone was counted only a few times. This chain links TRBV4-3 with TRBJ1-2; D remains ambiguous. From germline, CDR1 is LGHNA and CDR2 YSLEER. CDR3 size: 13 residues. V lost 0 bases and J lost 4, with 6 bases in between. The CDR3: CASSQDYGYGYTF. The CDR3 coding sequence is TGCGCCAGCAGCCAAGATTACGGCTATGGCTACACCTTC.

The CDR3 DNA sequence: TGCAGCGTGGAGGATCACCGCAATGAGCAGTTCTTC. Translation: CSVEDHRNEQFF. The V and J genes are TRBV29-1 and TRBJ2-1; a possible D gene is TRBD2 (5 bases). CDR3 length: 12 amino acids. V was clipped by 6 bases and J by 6 bases, with 12 bases between them. The germline gives CDR1 SQVTM, CDR2 ANQGSEA.

The rearrangement uses TRBV4-2 and TRBJ2-1; no reliable D call. Trimming stripped 3 bases from V and 9 bases from J, with 9 bases between. The CDR3 extends over 12 amino acids. The germline gives CDR1 LGHNA, CDR2 YNFKEQ. CDR3 DNA sequence: TGTGCCAGCAGCCAGAGTTTTGTTGAGCAGTTCTTC. Translating gives CASSQSFVEQFF.

This clone came up once. This chain joins TRBV6-1 and TRBJ1-1; the match to TRBD1 covers 7 bases. CDR3 length equals 15 residues. CDR1 MNHNS and CDR2 SASEGT come from the germline V gene. The trim removed 4 bases at V and 1 base at J, leaving 6 bases unmatched. DNA of the CDR3: TGTGCCAGCAGTGTTAGCAGGGGGGCGAACACTGAAGCTTTCTTT. Amino acid sequence: CASSVSRGANTEAFF.

The J gene is TRBJ2-1, the V gene TRBV29-1; 11 bases fit TRBD2. CDR1 is SQVTM, CDR2 ANQGSEA, per germline. Trimming removed 6 bases from V and 4 bases from J; junction bases left unmatched: 5. The CDR3 has 14 residues. CDR3 nucleotide sequence: TGCAGCGTGCCAACTAGCGGGAGTTACAATGAGCAGTTCTTC. Translating gives CSVPTSGSYNEQFF.

This clone was detected once. The chain links TRBV29-1 to TRBJ1-2; tentatively, D is TRBD1 (6 bases). Trimming removed 3 bases from V and 7 bases from J, with 9 bases in between. CDR1 and CDR2 from the germline V gene are SQVTM and ANQGSEA. The CDR3 runs to 11 residues. CDR3 sequence: CSVDGGSGYTF. In DNA, the CDR3 is TGCAGCGTTGACGGGGGCTCTGGCTACACCTTC.

The V and J genes are TRBV9 and TRBJ2-3, with D perhaps TRBD1 (5 bases). CDR1 and CDR2 (germline): SGDLS, YYNGEE. V dropped 4 bases and J dropped 6 bases, with 9 bases sitting between them. CDR3 size: 12 residues. CDR3 loop: CASSPQGDTQYF. The CDR3 DNA follows: TGTGCCAGCAGCCCCCAGGGTGATACGCAGTATTTT.

Comments on this clone: Within the sample, other DNA sequences also encode this same CDR3. This chain joins TRBV4-3 and TRBJ2-7, with 10 positions matching TRBD2. V dropped 1 base and J dropped 3; count of bases not matched to a gene: 0. This CDR3 is built from 14 residues. Germline V gene data show CDR1 as LGHNA and CDR2 as YSLEER. The CDR3 DNA is TGCGCCAGCAGCCAAGGACTAGCGGGCTACGAGCAGTACTTC. This encodes CASSQGLAGYEQYF.

As to this clone: This CDR3 is also generated by other DNA sequences in the sample. The rearrangement links TRBV27 to TRBJ2-1; D is uncertain. From germline, CDR1 is MNHEY and CDR2 SMNVEV (reference sequence). The germline V and J ends were trimmed by 2 bases and 4 bases, with 6 bases remaining between them. The CDR3 is made up of 13 amino acids. CDR3: CASSLRGYNEQFF. The CDR3 DNA follows: TGTGCCAGCAGTTTACGCGGATACAATGAGCAGTTCTTC.

The J gene is TRBJ2-7, the V gene TRBV6-7; TRBD1 is a possible D gene (6 bases). TRBV6-7 is an ORF, with its function uncertain. The CDR3 contains 14 residues. Trimming left V 4 bases short and J 0 bases short, with 10 bases between. CDR3 nucleotide sequence: TGTGCCAGCAGTTCCGGGACACTCTCCTACGAGCAGTACTTC. As protein: CASSSGTLSYEQYF.

The DNA of the CDR3 is TGCGCCAGCAGCCAACGCCCACGGGTATCCCCTGAAGCTTTCTTT. This encodes CASSQRPRVSPEAFF. V gene TRBV4-1 combines with J gene TRBJ1-1; D is unresolved. Deletions cut 2 bases from V and 6 bases from J, with 16 bases between. The CDR3 sequence is 15 residues long. Looked up from germline, CDR1 is MGHRA and CDR2 is YSYEKL.

The rearrangement links TRBV9 to TRBJ2-1; TRBD2 is a possible D gene (6 bases). This CDR3 comprises 11 residues. The ends were cut back, 7 bases at V and 12 bases at J, with 14 bases in the middle. CDR1 and CDR2 from the germline V gene are SGDLS and YYNGEE. The CDR3 DNA follows: TGTGCCAGCGGGGACTCCCCCGGGCAGTTCTTC. Its protein is CASGDSPGQFF.

The V call is TRBV5-1, the J call TRBJ1-2; unclear D gene. Germline V gene lookup returns CDR1 SGHRS and CDR2 YFSETQ. Trimming shortened V by 0 bases and J by 3 bases, and 6 bases separated the two germline ends. The CDR3 totals 13 residues. The CDR3 bases are TGCGCCAGCAGCTTGGAAGACTACTATGGCTACACCTTC. It encodes CASSLEDYYGYTF.

The gene calls are TRBV6-5 and TRBJ2-3; no clear D. Germline CDR1 reads MNHEY; CDR2 reads SVGAGI. V lost 5 bases to trimming and J lost 2 bases, with 11 bases between them. The CDR3 is made up of 14 amino acids. This chain's CDR3 is CASSDPRDTDTQYF. CDR3 coding DNA: TGTGCCAGCAGTGACCCGAGAGACACAGATACGCAGTATTTT.

This sequence joins TRBV5-4 and TRBJ2-7; 9 nucleotides agree with TRBD1. This CDR3 has 14 amino acids. Germline V lookup: CDR1 SGHNT, CDR2 YYREEE (reference sequence). J gave up 3 bases and V 2 bases, and 3 bases lay outside the gene matches. In DNA, the CDR3 is TGTGCCAGCAGCTTCGGGACAGGGCACTACGAGCAGTACTTC. This gives the protein CASSFGTGHYEQYF.

This chain links TRBV5-4 with TRBJ2-7, with a tentative D call TRBD1 (5 bases). This CDR3 contains 15 residues. Trimming took off 4 bases at V and 1 base at J, with 15 bases between the two ends. Germline-derived CDR1 and CDR2 are SGHNT and YYREEE (reference sequence). The CDR3 spells CASSGDPRASYEQYF. DNA of the CDR3: TGTGCCAGCAGCGGGGATCCCAGGGCTTCCTACGAGCAGTACTTC.

The chain carries TRBV7-9 and TRBJ2-5; D perhaps matches TRBD1 (6 bases). The J call may be mistaken, given a closer DNA end match to TRBJ2-7. The CDR3 covers 13 residues. Germline CDR1 reads SEHNR; CDR2 reads FQNEAQ (reference sequence). The CDR3 is CASSSKPGDEQYF. Written as DNA, the CDR3 is TGTGCCAGCAGCTCAAAGCCAGGGGACGAGCAGTACTTC.

The J gene is TRBJ1-1, the V gene TRBV5-4; no reliable D call. V lost 4 bases, J lost 0 bases, and 13 bases lay in between. Germline loops: CDR1 SGHNT, CDR2 YYREEE (reference sequence). This CDR3 has 15 residues. The CDR3 spells CASSPITGLNTEAFF. The CDR3, as DNA: TGTGCCAGCAGCCCAATCACGGGCTTGAACACTGAAGCTTTCTTT.

The chain joins TRBV2 to TRBJ2-7; a weak D match, TRBD1 (5 bases). Germline CDR1 is SNHLY and CDR2 is FYNNEI. The CDR3 is 13 residues long. V lost 7 bases to trimming and J lost 3 bases, with 13 bases between them. The CDR3 bases are TGTGCCAGCACTAGTGACAGTTACTACGAGCAGTACTTC. It codes for CASTSDSYYEQYF.